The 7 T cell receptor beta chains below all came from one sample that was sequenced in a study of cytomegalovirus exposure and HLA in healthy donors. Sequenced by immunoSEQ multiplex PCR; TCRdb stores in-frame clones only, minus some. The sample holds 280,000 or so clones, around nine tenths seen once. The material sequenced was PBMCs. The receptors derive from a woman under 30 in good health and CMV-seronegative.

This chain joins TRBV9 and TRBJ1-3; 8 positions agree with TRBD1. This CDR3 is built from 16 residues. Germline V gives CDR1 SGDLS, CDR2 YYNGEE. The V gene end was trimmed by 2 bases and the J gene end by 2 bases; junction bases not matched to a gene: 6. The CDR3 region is CASSVYDRGTGNTIYF. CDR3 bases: TGTGCCAGCAGCGTTTACGACAGGGGAACTGGAAACACCATATATTTT.

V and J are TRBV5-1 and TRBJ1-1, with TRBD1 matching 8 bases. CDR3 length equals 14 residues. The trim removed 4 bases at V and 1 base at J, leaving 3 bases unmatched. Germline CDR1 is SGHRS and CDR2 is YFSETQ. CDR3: CASSKGQGNTEAFF. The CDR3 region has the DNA TGCGCCAGCAGCAAAGGACAGGGGAACACTGAAGCTTTCTTT.

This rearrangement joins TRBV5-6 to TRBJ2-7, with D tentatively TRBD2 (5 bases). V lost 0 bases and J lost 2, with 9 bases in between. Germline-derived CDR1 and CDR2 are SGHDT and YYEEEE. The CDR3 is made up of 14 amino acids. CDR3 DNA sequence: TGTGCCAGCAGCTTGGGTGCGGGTCCCTACGAGCAGTACTTC. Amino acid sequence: CASSLGAGPYEQYF.

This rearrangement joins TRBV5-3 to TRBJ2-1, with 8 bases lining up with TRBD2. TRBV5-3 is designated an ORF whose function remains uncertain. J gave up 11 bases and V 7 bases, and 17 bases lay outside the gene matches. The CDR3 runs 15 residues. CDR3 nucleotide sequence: TGTGCCAGATCGGGAGGGCCCCCCGGGAGAAAGCAGCAGTTCTTC. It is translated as CARSGGPPGRKQQFF.

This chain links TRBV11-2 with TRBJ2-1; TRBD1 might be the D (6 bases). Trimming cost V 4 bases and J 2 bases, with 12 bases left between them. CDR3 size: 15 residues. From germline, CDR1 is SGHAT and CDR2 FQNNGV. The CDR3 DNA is TGTGCCAGCAGCTCCGCCGGGACAACCTACAATGAGCAGTTCTTC. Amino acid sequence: CASSSAGTTYNEQFF.

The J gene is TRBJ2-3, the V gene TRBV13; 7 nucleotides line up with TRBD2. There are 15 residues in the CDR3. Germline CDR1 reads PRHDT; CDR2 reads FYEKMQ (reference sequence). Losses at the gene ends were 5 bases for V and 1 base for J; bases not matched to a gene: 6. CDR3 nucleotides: TGTGCCAGCAGCATCAGCGGGACCCGCACAGATACGCAGTATTTT. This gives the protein CASSISGTRTDTQYF.

The CDR3 DNA follows: TGTGCCAGCAGTTTCCGGGGGGTTGGTAACTATGGCTACACCTTC. This translates into CASSFRGVGNYGYTF. The rearrangement links TRBV28 to TRBJ1-2, with D possibly TRBD1 on 5 matching bases. Trimming removed 3 bases at V and 1 base at J, with 12 bases between. CDR1 and CDR2 from the germline V gene are MDHEN and SYDVKM. The CDR3 totals 15 residues.